The rows below give T cell receptor beta chains drawn from one sample of a study of Ad26.COV2.S vaccination and SARS-CoV-2 variants. Sequenced by immunoSEQ multiplex PCR; TCRdb stores in-frame clones only, minus some. The sample contains around 300,000 clones, 85% to 90% of which appear only once. The source material was peripheral blood, sampled in a trial of Ad26.COV2.S vaccine versus placebo. All receptors derive from a person between 18 and 60 years old who received the Ad26.COV2.S COVID-19 vaccine or a placebo. CDR3s include the opening cysteine and the closing phenylalanine or tryptophan. The D gene is left open where the match is weak. Not all rows give a size; the values are once, few, many and, for expanded clones, a class.

size: .
V: TRBV4-1
J: TRBJ1-4
D: .
CDR3: CASSQEGRMTGHEKLFF
DNA: TGCGCCAGCAGCCAAGAGGGTCGTATGACAGGACATGAAAAACTGTTTTTT

size: .
V: TRBV28
J: TRBJ2-5
D: .
CDR3: CASSRRWETQYF
DNA: TGTGCCAGCAGTCGACGGTGGGAGACCCAGTACTTC

size: .
V: TRBV19
J: TRBJ2-7
D: TRBD1
CDR3: CASSPRDRSHEQYF
DNA: TGTGCCAGTAGTCCCCGGGACAGGTCGCACGAGCAGTACTTC

size: .
V: TRBV10-3
J: TRBJ2-1
D: TRBD2
CDR3: CAITKGWTSANNEQFF
DNA: TGTGCCATCACTAAGGGTTGGACTAGCGCGAACAATGAGCAGTTCTTC

size: .
V: TRBV7-2
J: TRBJ2-1
D: TRBD2
CDR3: CASSSTSVLSSYNEQFF
DNA: TGTGCCAGCAGCTCTACTAGCGTACTGAGCTCCTACAATGAGCAGTTCTTC

size: .
V: TRBV11-2
J: TRBJ1-1
D: .
CDR3: CASSPRGLNTEAFF
DNA: TGTGCCAGCAGCCCCCGGGGGCTGAACACTGAAGCTTTCTTT

size: .
V: TRBV11-3
J: TRBJ2-1
D: .
CDR3: CASSLEGTAAYNEQFF
DNA: TGTGCCAGCAGCTTAGAGGGAACGGCAGCCTACAATGAGCAGTTCTTC

size: .
V: TRBV20-1
J: TRBJ2-3
D: .
CDR3: CSANVADTQYF
DNA: TGCAGTGCTAATGTCGCAGATACGCAGTATTTT

size: .
V: TRBV2
J: TRBJ1-6
D: .
CDR3: CASSEKGDTDNSPLHF
DNA: TGTGCCAGCAGTGAAAAAGGGGACACCGATAATTCACCCCTCCACTTT

size: .
V: TRBV27
J: TRBJ2-7
D: .
CDR3: CASSLSPGSHEQYF
DNA: TGTGCCAGCAGTTTATCCCCAGGGTCCCACGAGCAGTACTTC

size: .
V: TRBV29-1
J: TRBJ2-3
D: TRBD2
CDR3: CSELAGGADTQYF
DNA: TGCAGCGAACTAGCGGGAGGTGCAGATACGCAGTATTTT

size: .
V: TRBV7-9
J: TRBJ1-1
D: TRBD1
CDR3: CASSSRGQGVTEAFF
DNA: TGTGCCAGCAGCTCGAGAGGACAGGGGGTGACTGAAGCTTTCTTT

size: .
V: TRBV7-3
J: TRBJ1-2
D: TRBD1
CDR3: CASSLKPGTGHGYTF
DNA: TGTGCCAGCAGCTTAAAGCCCGGGACAGGGCATGGCTACACCTTC

size: .
V: TRBV12-3/TRBV12-4
J: TRBJ2-1
D: .
CDR3: CASSRGSYNEQFF
DNA: TGTGCCAGCAGCCGAGGATCATACAATGAGCAGTTCTTC

size: .
V: TRBV6-6
J: TRBJ1-1
D: .
CDR3: CASAPISGTEAFF
DNA: TGTGCCAGCGCTCCTATCTCCGGCACTGAAGCTTTCTTT

size: .
V: TRBV19
J: TRBJ1-5
D: .
CDR3: CARSPGGGRGVNQPQHF
DNA: TGTGCCCGTAGCCCCGGCGGGGGGAGGGGGGTCAATCAGCCCCAGCATTTT

size: once
V: TRBV6-2/TRBV6-3
J: TRBJ1-6
D: TRBD1
CDR3: CASSYLGQGASPLHF
DNA: TGTGCCAGCAGTTACTTGGGACAGGGGGCTTCACCCCTCCACTTT

size: .
V: TRBV5-4
J: TRBJ1-3
D: .
CDR3: CASSEQTVSGNTIYF
DNA: TGTGCCAGCAGCGAACAGACAGTCTCTGGAAACACCATATATTTT

size: few
V: TRBV19
J: TRBJ1-4
D: .
CDR3: CASSIGRKKLFF
DNA: TGTGCCAGTAGTATAGGCCGGAAAAAACTGTTTTTT

size: .
V: TRBV7-9
J: TRBJ1-1
D: TRBD1
CDR3: CASSTTSGGTEAFF
DNA: TGTGCCAGCAGCACTACTTCAGGGGGCACTGAAGCTTTCTTT

size: .
V: TRBV7-9
J: TRBJ2-5
D: TRBD1
CDR3: CASRGGTDQETQYF
DNA: TGTGCCAGCAGAGGTGGGACAGACCAAGAGACCCAGTACTTC

size: .
V: TRBV7-2
J: TRBJ1-1
D: .
CDR3: CASSSGQTLTEAFF
DNA: TGTGCCAGCAGCTCTGGACAGACCCTAACTGAAGCTTTCTTT

size: .
V: TRBV3-1/TRBV3-2
J: TRBJ1-5
D: .
CDR3: CASSQELVLGGGNQPQHF
DNA: TGTGCCAGCAGCCAAGAGTTGGTGTTAGGAGGGGGCAATCAGCCCCAGCATTTT

size: .
V: TRBV6-4
J: TRBJ1-2
D: TRBD1
CDR3: CASSDVPQGSGRGYTF
DNA: TGTGCCAGCAGTGATGTCCCACAGGGGTCGGGGAGAGGCTACACCTTC

size: once
V: TRBV27
J: TRBJ2-5
D: TRBD2
CDR3: CASSLWGGSIKETQYF
DNA: TGTGCCAGCAGTTTATGGGGCGGGAGTATAAAAGAGACCCAGTACTTC

size: .
V: TRBV5-1
J: TRBJ1-1
D: TRBD1
CDR3: CASSAATPGQSFRAEAFF
DNA: TGCGCCAGCAGCGCCGCAACACCGGGACAGAGTTTTAGGGCTGAAGCTTTCTTT

size: once
V: TRBV3-1/TRBV3-2
J: TRBJ2-1
D: .
CDR3: CASSPLRPNNEQFF
DNA: TGTGCCAGCAGCCCCCTTCGACCCAACAATGAGCAGTTCTTC

size: .
V: TRBV4-1
J: TRBJ1-5
D: TRBD1
CDR3: CASSQGTGTVRSAQHF
DNA: TGCGCCAGCAGCCAAGGCACCGGGACAGTACGATCAGCCCAGCATTTT

size: once
V: TRBV2
J: TRBJ2-5
D: .
CDR3: CASSRASLEWTQYF
DNA: TGTGCCAGCTCGAGGGCTAGCTTGGAATGGACCCAGTACTTC

size: .
V: TRBV6-5
J: TRBJ1-2
D: .
CDR3: CASSYSVAAPYGYTF
DNA: TGTGCCAGCAGTTACTCGGTAGCGGCACCCTATGGCTACACCTTC

size: .
V: TRBV14
J: TRBJ1-1
D: .
CDR3: CASSPNRVNTEAFF
DNA: TGTGCCAGCAGCCCGAACAGGGTGAACACTGAAGCTTTCTTT

size: few
V: TRBV14
J: TRBJ1-1
D: .
CDR3: CASSQGSQTRQAAFF
DNA: TGTGCCAGCAGCCAAGGCAGCCAAACCCGACAGGCAGCTTTCTTT

size: .
V: TRBV6-2/TRBV6-3
J: TRBJ2-1
D: TRBD2
CDR3: CASTPALVRGGSEQFF
DNA: TGTGCCAGCACCCCCGCTTTGGTGCGGGGGGGCAGTGAGCAGTTCTTC

size: .
V: TRBV6-2/TRBV6-3
J: TRBJ2-5
D: .
CDR3: CASSFERVTYQETQYF
DNA: TGTGCCAGCAGTTTTGAGCGGGTCACCTACCAAGAGACCCAGTACTTC

size: .
V: TRBV9
J: TRBJ2-5
D: .
CDR3: CASSVLGHPRETQYF
DNA: TGTGCCAGCAGCGTATTAGGACATCCCAGGGAGACCCAGTACTTC

size: once
V: TRBV5-1
J: TRBJ2-3
D: TRBD2
CDR3: CASSLGTSGGMWDTQYF
DNA: TGCGCCAGCAGCTTGGGGACTAGCGGGGGTATGTGGGATACGCAGTATTTT

size: .
V: TRBV13
J: TRBJ1-1
D: .
CDR3: CASSQTNTEAFF
DNA: TGTGCCAGCAGCCAGACGAACACTGAAGCTTTCTTT

size: once
V: TRBV5-1
J: TRBJ1-1
D: TRBD1
CDR3: CASSGRTGNTEAFF
DNA: TGCGCCAGCAGCGGGAGGACAGGGAACACTGAAGCTTTCTTT

size: .
V: TRBV7-2
J: TRBJ1-1
D: .
CDR3: CASSLGGPLAEAFF
DNA: TGTGCCAGCAGCTTAGGAGGTCCCTTAGCAGAAGCTTTCTTT

size: .
V: TRBV5-4
J: TRBJ1-4
D: .
CDR3: CASSPRGASATNEKLFF
DNA: TGTGCCAGCAGCCCACGGGGAGCTAGTGCAACTAATGAAAAACTGTTTTTT

size: .
V: TRBV29-1
J: TRBJ1-2
D: .
CDR3: CSVEDYTSYGYTF
DNA: TGCAGCGTTGAAGATTACACGAGCTATGGCTACACCTTC

size: .
V: TRBV10-1
J: TRBJ2-5
D: .
CDR3: CASLLRQETQYF
DNA: TGCGCCTCTCTCCTCCGACAAGAGACCCAGTACTTC

size: once
V: TRBV10-3
J: TRBJ1-3
D: TRBD1
CDR3: CAISPEAGGTGNTIYF
DNA: TGTGCCATCTCCCCTGAAGCAGGGGGCACTGGAAACACCATATATTTT

size: .
V: TRBV14
J: TRBJ2-3
D: .
CDR3: CASSQARDTQYF
DNA: TGTGCCAGCAGCCAAGCACGAGATACGCAGTATTTT

size: .
V: TRBV7-2
J: TRBJ1-5
D: .
CDR3: CASSLPGGNQPQHF
DNA: TGTGCCAGCAGCTTACCAGGGGGCAATCAGCCCCAGCATTTT

size: .
V: TRBV3-1/TRBV3-2
J: TRBJ2-1
D: .
CDR3: CASSQADRGDSYNEQFF
DNA: TGTGCCAGCAGCCAAGCGGATCGCGGGGATTCCTACAATGAGCAGTTCTTC

size: .
V: TRBV7-2
J: TRBJ2-1
D: TRBD2
CDR3: CASSLRTSGYEQFF
DNA: TGTGCCAGCAGCTTACGTACTAGCGGCTATGAGCAGTTCTTC

size: .
V: TRBV11-3
J: TRBJ1-1
D: .
CDR3: CASSSDSYTEAFF
DNA: TGTGCCAGCAGCTCTGACAGTTACACTGAAGCTTTCTTT

size: .
V: TRBV3-1/TRBV3-2
J: TRBJ1-6
D: .
CDR3: CASSPRSYNSPLHF
DNA: TGTGCCAGCAGCCCTCGCTCCTATAATTCACCCCTCCACTTT

size: .
V: TRBV9
J: TRBJ1-3
D: TRBD1
CDR3: CASSSPGQGGGSGNTIYF
DNA: TGTGCCAGCAGCTCCCCTGGACAGGGGGGCGGCTCTGGAAACACCATATATTTT

size: .
V: TRBV5-1
J: TRBJ1-2
D: .
CDR3: CASSPATVYGYTF
DNA: TGCGCCAGCAGCCCAGCGACGGTTTATGGCTACACCTTC

size: .
V: TRBV15
J: TRBJ1-3
D: .
CDR3: CATSRTGQPSGNTIYF
DNA: TGTGCCACCAGCAGAACCGGACAGCCTTCTGGAAACACCATATATTTT

size: .
V: TRBV5-4
J: TRBJ1-2
D: TRBD1
CDR3: CASTLGDRELYGYTF
DNA: TGTGCCAGCACGCTCGGGGACAGGGAACTCTATGGCTACACCTTC

size: .
V: TRBV6-2/TRBV6-3
J: TRBJ2-7
D: .
CDR3: CASSGLISDGPHYEQYF
DNA: TGTGCCAGCAGTGGACTAATATCGGACGGACCCCACTACGAGCAGTACTTC